This T cell receptor (beta chain) was sequenced during a study of beta chain features in type 1 diabetes. Overall study results and limits: Researchers report that Type 1 diabetes patients had moderately but significantly shorter TCRB CDR3s across all four CD4+ subsets.

V shed 4 bases and J 6 bases; nucleotides not matched to a gene: 7. Germline V gene lookup returns CDR1 SQVTM and CDR2 ANQGSEA. CDR3 length: 14 amino acids. Notes on this clone: Its specificity is unknown.

Expressed TCRB transcripts were sequenced, since all the RNA that had been isolated was reverse transcribed. The table came from immunoSEQ multiplex PCR; TCRdb's copy has only in-frame clones and leaves some out. The sample lists roughly 180,000 clones, less than 9.5% occurring once. Sequenced: central memory CD4+ T cells from blood. The source of this sequence is a woman aged 40-49 years with type 1 diabetes. This chain uses TRBV29-1 with TRBJ2-1; the match to TRBD1 covers 9 bases. CDR3 protein: CSVARTGVINEQFF. The CDR3 nucleotides are TGCAGCGTTGCCCGGACAGGGGTCATCAATGAGCAGTTCTTC.